This T cell receptor (beta chain) appears in the sequencing data of a study of T-cell memory formation after mild COVID-19. General study results and limits: Memory cells collected pre-infection included some clones that later responded, suggesting cross-reactive memory joined.

TCR alpha and TCR beta cDNA libraries with sample barcodes and UMIs came from 5'RACE using constant-segment primers. From the 5' RACE reads, TCRdb called clonotypes with MiXCR, one entry per CDR3 protein. The sample contains 200,000 or so distinct CDR3 sequences, about 9.2% of which appear only once. The V segment lost 6 bases and the J segment 4 bases; nucleotides outside the gene matches: 2. The CDR3 is 12 residues long. In its sample, this clonotype was seen many times. Its target is not known. V usage is TRBV12-3 or TRBV12-4 and J usage is TRBJ1-2; 7 bases line up with TRBD1. This clonotype originated in a man aged 18 to 29 who had mild COVID-19 (a few samples of this study predate the infection). Cell type and time point are not known. The specimen sequenced was PBMCs or a T cell subset sorted from them (not recorded which). CDR3: CASSRTGYGYTF. In DNA, the CDR3 is TGTGCCAGCAGCCGGACAGGCTATGGCTACACCTTC.